This entry features one T cell receptor beta chain sequence. This record comes from a study of identical twins. TCRdb reprocessed the 5' RACE reads with MiXCR, giving one entry per CDR3 protein. Found here are under 250,000 distinct CDR3 sequences, approximately 11% of them singletons; the top ten hold more than 3.5%. The CDR3 consists of 13 residues. V was pared by 3 bases and J by 4 bases, with 10 bases between. Germline V CDR1 and CDR2: DFQATT, SNEGSKA (reference sequence). The sample was also linked to a second study, of yellow fever vaccine responses in identical twins.

The clonotype originates from a woman aged 18-29 years in good health. The chain has TRBV20-1 and TRBJ2-1; TRBD2 is a possible D gene (5 bases). Sequencing used memory (CD45RO+) T cells sorted from blood. The CDR3 DNA sequence: TGCAGTGCTAGCTCAGGACTTTACAATGAGCAGTTCTTC. It yields the protein CSASSGLYNEQFF.